This T cell receptor (beta chain) comes out of a study of T cell changes during pregnancy in multiple sclerosis. Profiling relied on immunoSEQ multiplex PCR, and the TCRdb table lists in-frame clones only, not all of them. Among about 85,000 clones, roughly 90% were seen once, and the ten largest hold more than 2%. Source: peripheral blood, taken in the first trimester of pregnancy. This clonotype was sampled from a female donor with multiple sclerosis, enrolled in a pregnancy study.

CDR3 DNA sequence: TGTGCCAGCAGTTTTGCGGGACCGACTAGCGGACGTATGCAGTACTTC. As protein: CASSFAGPTSGRMQYF. The chain links TRBV28 to TRBJ2-5; 9 nucleotides line up with TRBD2. V lost 3 bases to trimming and J lost 11 bases; unmatched junction nucleotides: 16. This CDR3 comprises 16 residues. Germline loops: CDR1 MDHEN, CDR2 SYDVKM.